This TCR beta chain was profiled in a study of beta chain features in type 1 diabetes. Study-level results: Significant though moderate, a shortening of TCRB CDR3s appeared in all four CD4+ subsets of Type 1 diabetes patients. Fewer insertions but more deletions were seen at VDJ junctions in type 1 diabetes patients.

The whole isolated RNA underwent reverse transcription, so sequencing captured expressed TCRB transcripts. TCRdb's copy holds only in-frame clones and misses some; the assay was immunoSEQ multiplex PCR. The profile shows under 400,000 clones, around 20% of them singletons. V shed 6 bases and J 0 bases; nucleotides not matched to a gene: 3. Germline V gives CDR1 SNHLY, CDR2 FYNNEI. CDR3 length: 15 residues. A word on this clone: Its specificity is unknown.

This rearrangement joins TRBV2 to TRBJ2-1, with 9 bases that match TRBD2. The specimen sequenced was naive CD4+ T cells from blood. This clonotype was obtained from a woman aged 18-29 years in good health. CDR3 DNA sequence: TGTGCCAGCAGGGATAGCGGGGGCTCCTACAATGAGCAGTTCTTC. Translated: CASRDSGGSYNEQFF.